This T cell receptor beta chain was documented in a study of OX40 agonist ivuxolimab in advanced cancers. For the study at large: Ivuxolimab, an antibody that agonizes OX40 (CD134), was administered to the patients.

Notes on this clone: Antigen unknown.

The study sampled blood at baseline, cycle 4 day 1, and cycle 7 day 1. Study outcomes and limitations: Among the nonresponders, some also had low normalized T-cell clonal expansion.

The V gene's germline CDR1 is LNHDA and CDR2 SQIVND (reference sequence). Between the trimmed V and J ends, which lost 2 bases and 2 bases, there was a span of 8 bases. The CDR3 is made up of 14 amino acids. The repertoire was sequenced with immunoSEQ multiplex PCR; TCRdb's copy has only in-frame clones and lacks some. The sample comprises tens of thousands of clones, roughly 88% of which are singletons, and roughly 0.32% rests with the top ten. The rearrangement links TRBV19 to TRBJ2-3; D gene ambiguous. This receptor was obtained from an adult with an advanced solid tumor such as melanoma, head and neck, liver or kidney cancer. This specimen was CD4+ or CD8+ T cells sorted from blood, taken in a trial of the OX40 agonist ivuxolimab. Here the CDR3 reads CASSIPGYTDTQYF. The CDR3 DNA is TGTGCCAGTAGTATACCCGGGTACACAGATACGCAGTATTTT.